Below, 30 T cell receptor beta chains from the same sample are listed, as sequenced in a study of regulatory T cells in long-lasting Graves disease. Time point described: newly diagnosed GD, antithyroid drugs for less than 3 months. Following extraction of RNA from PBMCs, that RNA was used to make the TCR library. HTBI primers from iRepertoire and Arm-PCR of CDR3 regions yielded the TCR beta libraries. TCRdb reanalysed the multiplex PCR reads using MiXCR and keeps one entry per CDR3 protein. The sample holds 510,000 or so distinct CDR3 sequences; approximately 12% are singletons and the top ten take approximately 9.6%. These data were likewise used in another study, on T cells in Graves' hyperthyroidism and ophthalmopathy.

Specimen: peripheral blood mononuclear cells (PBMCs), collected at new diagnosis, from a patient treated with antithyroid drugs. The receptors derive from a woman aged 30 to 39 with Graves disease.

This clonotype was seen many times. The V call is TRBV27, the J call TRBJ1-6, with D possibly matching TRBD1 (5 bases). Germline loops: CDR1 MNHEY, CDR2 SMNVEV (reference sequence). There are 13 residues in the CDR3. The V end lost 3 bases, the J end lost 8 bases, and 8 bases lay between the germline ends. CDR3 in amino acids: CASSFGADSPLHF. CDR3 DNA: TGTGCCAGCAGTTTTGGGGCCGATTCACCCCTCCACTTT.

This clonotype was recorded many times. The chain employs TRBV9 and TRBJ1-1, with D uncertain. The CDR3 is 13 residues long. V was pared by 0 bases and J by 5 bases, with 8 bases between. Germline assignment: CDR1 SGDLS and CDR2 YYNGEE. CDR3 amino acids: CASSVELGTEAFF. The DNA of the CDR3 is TGTGCCAGCAGCGTAGAATTGGGGACTGAAGCTTTCTTT.

This clonotype has a handful of counts. The V and J genes are TRBV19 and TRBJ1-1; D is unresolved. The germline CDR1 and CDR2 sequences are LNHDA and SQIVND (reference sequence). This CDR3 spans 11 amino acids. V was pared by 6 bases and J by 8 bases, with 10 bases between. This CDR3 reads CASSRDWEAFF. CDR3 sequence (DNA): TGTGCCAGTAGCCGCGACTGGGAAGCTTTCTTT. Using reference TRBV19 and TRBJ1-1 for the parts outside the CDR3, the full variable domain is DGGITQSPKYLFRKEGQNVTLSCEQNLNHDAMYWYRQDPGQGLRLIYYSQIVNDFQKGDIAEGYSVSREKKESFPLTVTSAQKNPTAFYLCASSRDWEAFFGQGTRLTVV.

This clonotype was recorded many times. The chain links TRBV12-3 or TRBV12-4 to TRBJ2-5, with D unclear. The CDR3 extends over 13 amino acids. Trimming took 1 base from V and 7 from J, leaving 10 bases between them. CDR3 nucleotides: TGTGCCAGCAGTTTAGTCAGAGCTGGGACCCAGTACTTC. Translated: CASSLVRAGTQYF.

The table lists this clonotype with many counts. The chain couples TRBV7-6 to TRBJ2-2, with unresolved D. The ends were cut back, 3 bases at V and 4 bases at J, with 15 bases in the middle. CDR1 SGHVS and CDR2 FNYEAQ come from the germline V gene. This CDR3 has 16 residues. CDR3: CASSFSSTRATGELFF. The CDR3 DNA sequence: TGTGCCAGCAGCTTTTCCTCAACCCGGGCCACCGGGGAGCTGTTTTTT.

Comment on this clonotype: A far larger clone is a single base away, which makes a read error likely. The V gene is TRBV7-2, the J gene TRBJ2-1, with D uncertain. The CDR3 has 14 residues. From germline, CDR1 is SGHTA and CDR2 FQGNSA. In DNA form, the CDR3 reads TGTGCCAACAGCTTAGATGTGTTAGGGTATGAGCAGTTCTTC. Protein: CANSLDVLGYEQFF.

The chain employs TRBV6-1 and TRBJ2-5, with 8 bases aligning to TRBD2. This CDR3 has 16 amino acids. Per germline, CDR1 MNHNS and CDR2 SASEGT. The ends lost 7 bases at V and 4 bases at J; junction bases unmatched: 14. The chain's CDR3 is CASIPISGSVAETQYF. CDR3 DNA sequence: TGTGCCAGCATTCCAATCAGCGGGAGTGTAGCAGAGACCCAGTACTTC.

This clonotype was counted between two and nine times. This sequence joins TRBV29-1 and TRBJ1-2, with D possibly TRBD1 on 6 matching bases. Germline V gene sequence: CDR1 SQVTM, CDR2 ANQGSEA. Trimming pared 6 bases from V and 3 bases from J, leaving 20 bases between. The CDR3 extends over 15 amino acids. The CDR3 sequence is CSVPGGLPPDYGYTF. DNA for the CDR3: TGCAGCGTACCTGGGGGGCTACCCCCCGACTATGGCTACACCTTC.

At least ten counts were recorded for this clonotype. CDR3 sequence (DNA): TGTGCCAGCAGTTCCCCGGGGGACAAAGAGACCCAGTACTTC. Translation gives CASSSPGDKETQYF. This rearrangement joins TRBV12-3 or TRBV12-4 to TRBJ2-5; D may correspond to TRBD1 or TRBD2 (6 bases each). The V end lost 4 bases, the J end lost 3 bases, and 12 bases lay between the germline ends. The CDR3 runs to 14 residues.

This clonotype was counted at least ten times. The chain employs TRBV28 and TRBJ2-2, with 7 bases matching TRBD1. Germline V CDR1 and CDR2: MDHEN, SYDVKM. V gave up 6 bases and J gave up 2 bases; unmatched junction bases: 9. The CDR3 runs to 16 residues. This CDR3 is CASSPTRQGNTGELFF. The CDR3 nucleotides are TGTGCCAGCAGCCCAACTCGACAGGGTAACACCGGGGAGCTGTTTTTT.

The V call is TRBV7-9, the J call TRBJ2-7; maybe TRBD2 (5 bases). The germline gives CDR1 SEHNR, CDR2 FQNEAQ (reference sequence). The V end was cut by 6 bases, the J end by 3 bases, with 9 bases between. The CDR3 is 12 amino acids. DNA for the CDR3: TGTGCCAGCAGATCCGAGGGCTACGAGCAGTACTTC. This sequence encodes CASRSEGYEQYF. Using reference TRBV7-9 and TRBJ2-7 for the parts outside the CDR3, the full variable domain is DTGVSQNPRHKITKRGQNVTFRCDPISEHNRLYWYRQTLGQGPEFLTYFQNEAQLEKSRLLSDRFSAERPKGSFSTLEIQRTEQGDSAMYLCASRSEGYEQYFGPGTRLTVT.

CDR3 amino acids: CSVEGQGVGTGELFF. The DNA for the CDR3 is TGCAGCGTTGAGGGACAGGGTGTGGGCACCGGGGAGCTGTTTTTT. V usage is TRBV29-1 and J usage is TRBJ2-2; TRBD1 matches at 9 bases. CDR1 is SQVTM, CDR2 ANQGSEA, per germline. Unmatched junction bases numbered 6, after V lost 3 bases and J lost 4 bases. The CDR3 contains 15 residues.

V is TRBV9 and J is TRBJ2-2, with 7 bases lining up with TRBD2. Unmatched junction bases numbered 14, after V lost 4 bases and J lost 5 bases. This CDR3 comprises 17 residues. Germline CDR1 reads SGDLS; CDR2 reads YYNGEE. CDR3: CASSRGVWREKTGELFF. CDR3 bases: TGTGCCAGCAGCCGGGGGGTCTGGCGGGAGAAAACCGGGGAGCTGTTTTTT.

This clonotype was counted ten times or more. The rearrangement uses TRBV4-3 and TRBJ2-5, with 11 nucleotides matching TRBD2. Trimming cost V 1 base and J 3 bases; bases outside gene matches: 7. Germline V CDR1 and CDR2: LGHNA, YSLEER. This CDR3 spans 17 amino acids. CDR3: CASSQAVWGLAEETQYF. The CDR3 region has the DNA TGCGCCAGCAGCCAAGCAGTGTGGGGACTAGCGGAAGAGACCCAGTACTTC.

In this sample, this clonotype turned up a few times. The gene calls are TRBV27 and TRBJ1-5; perhaps TRBD1 as D (6 bases). Per the germline V gene, CDR1 is MNHEY and CDR2 is SMNVEV (reference sequence). This CDR3 comprises 15 residues. Trimming took 6 bases from V and 0 from J, leaving 12 bases between them. The CDR3 nucleotides read TGTGCCAGCAGGCCCGGACAGAATAGCAATCAGCCCCAGCATTTT. It translates to CASRPGQNSNQPQHF.

This clonotype was seen ten or more times. One junction end disagrees with the germline gene, perhaps due to a read error. This chain uses TRBV3-1 with TRBJ2-7, with D perhaps assigned TRBD1 or TRBD2 (5 bases each). CDR3 length equals 14 residues. The V gene's germline CDR1 is LGHDT and CDR2 YNNKEL (reference sequence). The CDR3 loop reads CASSLRDGPYEQYF. The DNA of the CDR3 is TGCGCCAGCAGCCTCCGGGACGGACCCTACGAGCAGTACTTC.

The table lists this clonotype with many counts. V is TRBV3-1 and J is TRBJ2-2, with no clear D. V shed 3 bases and J shed 5 bases, with 13 bases lying between them. This CDR3 contains 15 residues. The germline gives CDR1 LGHDT, CDR2 YNNKEL (reference sequence). CDR3 nucleotides: TGTGCCAGCAGCCATGCCAGTTACTCAACCGGGGAGCTGTTTTTT. It encodes CASSHASYSTGELFF.

There are many counts of this clonotype. The CDR3 sequence is CASSYRGKSYEQYF. The CDR3 DNA is TGTGCCAGCAGTTACAGGGGGAAGTCCTACGAGCAGTACTTC. The rearrangement uses TRBV6-2 or TRBV6-3 and TRBJ2-7, with a possible D match to TRBD1 (6 bases). Per germline, CDR1 MNHEY and CDR2 SVGEGT. V lost 2 bases, J lost 1 base, and 9 bases lay in between. This CDR3 comprises 14 residues.

This clonotype came up a few times. This chain joins TRBV29-1 and TRBJ2-7, with a possible D match to TRBD1 (6 bases). Trimming shortened V by 7 bases and J by 5 bases, and 15 bases separated the two germline ends. This CDR3 is 12 amino acids long. Germline-derived CDR1 and CDR2 are SQVTM and ANQGSEA. In DNA, the CDR3 is TGCAGCGCCTGGACAGCCACCCACGAGCAGTACTTC. This encodes CSAWTATHEQYF.

This clonotype occurred a few times. J is TRBJ2-2 and V is TRBV13, with D unclear. Germline CDR1 is PRHDT and CDR2 is FYEKMQ (reference sequence). The CDR3 spans 15 residues. With 5 bases removed from V and 4 bases from J, the gap between germline ends came to 14 bases. The CDR3 protein is CASSPYHISTGELFF. The CDR3 region has the DNA TGTGCCAGCAGCCCCTATCATATCAGCACCGGGGAGCTGTTTTTT.

This clonotype was recorded many times. The conserved final phenylalanine or tryptophan is absent from the CDR3, which likely points to a read error. J is TRBJ1-1 and V is TRBV2; 7 positions agree with TRBD1. The CDR3 loop spans 12 amino acids. CDR1 is SNHLY, CDR2 FYNNEI, per germline. With V trimmed by 6 bases and J by 4 bases, 2 bases remained unmatched. In nucleotides, the CDR3 is TGTGCCAGCAGCTCAGGGGGCACTGAAGCTTTCTCT. Encoded protein: CASSSGGTEAFS.

The rearrangement uses TRBV11-1 and TRBJ2-5; D might be TRBD1 (5 bases). V lost 3 bases to trimming and J lost 5 bases, with 10 bases between them. The germline gives CDR1 SGHAT, CDR2 FQDESV (reference sequence). The CDR3 totals 13 residues. CDR3 sequence reads: CASSFLGVETQYF. The CDR3, as DNA: TGTGCCAGCAGCTTCTTAGGGGTCGAGACCCAGTACTTC.

This clonotype was seen ten or more times. The junction differs from germline at one of its ends, possibly a read error. The rearrangement uses TRBV2 and TRBJ1-2, with 12 nucleotides matching TRBD1. This CDR3 region has 12 residues. Germline-derived CDR1 and CDR2 are SNHLY and FYNNEI. The DNA for the CDR3 is TGCGCACGGGGACAGGGGGCGCATGGCTACACCTTC. Its protein product is CARGQGAHGYTF.

This clonotype was counted at least ten times. V and J are TRBV30 and TRBJ1-3; the match to TRBD1 covers 8 bases. Germline CDR1 and CDR2: GTSNPN and SVGIG (reference sequence). The CDR3 runs 15 residues. V gave up 0 bases and J gave up 8 bases; unmatched junction bases: 9. CDR3 region: CAWSVVQGARYTIYF. The DNA of the CDR3 is TGTGCCTGGAGTGTCGTCCAGGGGGCTCGATACACCATATATTTT.

This clonotype was seen repeatedly, ten times or more. The chain uses TRBV29-1 and TRBJ2-7; 9 nucleotides align to TRBD2. Germline trimming cut 3 bases from V and 5 bases from J; bases unmatched to any gene: 8. The V gene's germline CDR1 is SQVTM and CDR2 ANQGSEA. This CDR3 region has 14 residues. The CDR3 spells CSVDFAGGSDEQYF. The CDR3 nucleotides read TGCAGCGTTGATTTTGCGGGAGGGTCGGACGAGCAGTACTTC.

At least ten counts were recorded for this clonotype. The rearrangement links TRBV3-1 to TRBJ2-5; no reliable D call. V lost 2 bases and J 3 bases, leaving 10 bases between the germline ends. Germline V CDR1 and CDR2: LGHDT, YNNKEL (reference sequence). CDR3 length: 14 residues. The DNA for the CDR3 is TGTGCCAGCAGCCAAAACTCTGGAAAAGAGACCCAGTACTTC. Translating gives CASSQNSGKETQYF.

This clonotype was seen at least ten times. The J gene is TRBJ1-1, the V gene TRBV18; no clear D. CDR3 length equals 14 residues. Germline values: CDR1 KGHSH, CDR2 LQKENI. V was cut by 2 bases and J by 1 base, with 8 bases left in between. Written as DNA, the CDR3 is TGTGCCAGCTCACCAAGTCAGAAGAACACTGAAGCTTTCTTT. Translation gives CASSPSQKNTEAFF.

This clonotype appeared many times. This sequence joins TRBV27 and TRBJ2-3; the D gene is possibly TRBD2 (6 bases). Germline values: CDR1 MNHEY, CDR2 SMNVEV (reference sequence). V was clipped by 6 bases and J by 8 bases, with 27 bases between them. This CDR3 has 17 amino acids. The DNA of the CDR3 is TGTGCCAGCAGCCGAATCCGCGAGCCGGGAGTGCGCGGTACGCAGTATTTT. Translation: CASSRIREPGVRGTQYF.

This clonotype was observed at least ten times. This chain uses TRBV5-1 with TRBJ2-1, with 10 bases that match TRBD2. V lost 0 bases, J lost 0 bases, and 6 bases stayed unmatched. This CDR3 has 18 residues. The V gene's germline CDR1 is SGHRS and CDR2 YFSETQ. The DNA for the CDR3 is TGCGCCAGCAGCTTGGGGACTAGCGGAATCAGCTCCTACAATGAGCAGTTCTTC. This sequence encodes CASSLGTSGISSYNEQFF.

In this sample, this clonotype turned up many times. The rearrangement links TRBV4-1 to TRBJ2-5, with 9 bases fitting TRBD2. Germline CDR1 MGHRA, CDR2 YSYEKL. The length of the CDR3 is 15 residues. V dropped 0 bases and J dropped 4; count of bases not matched to a gene: 3. Here the CDR3 reads CASSQEQREAETQYF. CDR3 bases: TGCGCCAGCAGCCAAGAGCAGCGGGAGGCAGAGACCCAGTACTTC.